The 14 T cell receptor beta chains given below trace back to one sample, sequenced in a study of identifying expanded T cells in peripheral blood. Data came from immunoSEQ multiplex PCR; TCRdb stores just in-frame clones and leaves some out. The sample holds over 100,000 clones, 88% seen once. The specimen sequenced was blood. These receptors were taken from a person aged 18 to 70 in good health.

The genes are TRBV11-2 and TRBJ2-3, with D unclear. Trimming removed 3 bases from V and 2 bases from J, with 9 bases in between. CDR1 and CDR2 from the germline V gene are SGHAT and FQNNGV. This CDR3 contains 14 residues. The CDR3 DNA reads TGTGCCAGCAGCTTTGCGGTATTCACAGATACGCAGTATTTT. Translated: CASSFAVFTDTQYF.

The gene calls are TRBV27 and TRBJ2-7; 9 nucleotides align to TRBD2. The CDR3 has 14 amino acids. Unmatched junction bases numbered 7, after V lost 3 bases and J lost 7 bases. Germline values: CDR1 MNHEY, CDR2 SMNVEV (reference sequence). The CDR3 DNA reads TGTGCCAGCAGTTTCTCGCTAGCGGGGCTTGAGCAGTACTTC. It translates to CASSFSLAGLEQYF.

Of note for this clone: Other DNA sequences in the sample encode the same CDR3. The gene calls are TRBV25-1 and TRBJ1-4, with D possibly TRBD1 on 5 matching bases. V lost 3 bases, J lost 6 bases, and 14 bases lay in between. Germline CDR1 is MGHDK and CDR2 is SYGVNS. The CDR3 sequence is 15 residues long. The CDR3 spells CASSDQGVNDEKLFF. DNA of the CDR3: TGTGCCAGCAGTGATCAGGGCGTAAATGATGAAAAACTGTTTTTT.

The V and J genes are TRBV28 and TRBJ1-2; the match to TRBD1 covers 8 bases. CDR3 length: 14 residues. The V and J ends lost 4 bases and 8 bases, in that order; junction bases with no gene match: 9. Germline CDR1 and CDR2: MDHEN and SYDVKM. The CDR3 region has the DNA TGTGCCAGCAGTTCGTCCGACAGGGGTCGAGGCTACACCTTC. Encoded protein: CASSSSDRGRGYTF.

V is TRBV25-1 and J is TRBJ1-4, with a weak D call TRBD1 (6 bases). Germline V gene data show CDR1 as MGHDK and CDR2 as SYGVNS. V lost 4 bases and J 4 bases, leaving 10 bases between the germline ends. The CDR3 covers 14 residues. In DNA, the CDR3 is TGTGCCAGCAGTGGGACAGCGTTTAATGAAAAACTGTTTTTT. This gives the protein CASSGTAFNEKLFF.

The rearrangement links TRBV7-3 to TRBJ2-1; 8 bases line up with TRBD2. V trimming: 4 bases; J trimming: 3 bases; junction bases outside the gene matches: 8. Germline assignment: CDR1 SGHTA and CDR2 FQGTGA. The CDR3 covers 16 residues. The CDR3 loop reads CASSSQAGVSYNEQFF. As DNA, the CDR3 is TGTGCCAGCAGCTCCCAAGCGGGGGTAAGCTACAATGAGCAGTTCTTC.

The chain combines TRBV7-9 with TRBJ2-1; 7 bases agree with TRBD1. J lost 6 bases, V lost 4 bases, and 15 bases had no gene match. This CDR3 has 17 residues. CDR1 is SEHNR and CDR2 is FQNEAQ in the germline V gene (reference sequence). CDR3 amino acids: CASSSSGTARGINEQFF. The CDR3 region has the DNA TGTGCCAGCAGCTCCAGTGGGACAGCCAGAGGCATCAATGAGCAGTTCTTC.

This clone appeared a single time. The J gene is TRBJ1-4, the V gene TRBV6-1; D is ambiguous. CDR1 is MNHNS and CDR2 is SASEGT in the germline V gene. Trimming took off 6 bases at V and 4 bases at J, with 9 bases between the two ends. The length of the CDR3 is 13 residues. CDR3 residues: CASRRILNEKLFF. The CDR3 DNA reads TGTGCCAGCAGAAGAATCCTTAATGAAAAACTGTTTTTT.

In DNA, the CDR3 is TGTGCCAGCAGCTTCACAGGGGGGACCTACGAGCAGTACTTC. Translating gives CASSFTGGTYEQYF. The chain uses TRBV5-6 and TRBJ2-7, with 8 bases fitting TRBD1. CDR3 length: 14 residues. J gave up 2 bases and V 2 bases, and 3 bases lay outside the gene matches. CDR1 is SGHDT, CDR2 YYEEEE, per germline.

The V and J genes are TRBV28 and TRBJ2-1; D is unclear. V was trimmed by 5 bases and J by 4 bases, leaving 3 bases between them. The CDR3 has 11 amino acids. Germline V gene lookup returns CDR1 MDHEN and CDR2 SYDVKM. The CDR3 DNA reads TGTGCCAGCAGTAAATACAATGAGCAGTTCTTC. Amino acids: CASSKYNEQFF.

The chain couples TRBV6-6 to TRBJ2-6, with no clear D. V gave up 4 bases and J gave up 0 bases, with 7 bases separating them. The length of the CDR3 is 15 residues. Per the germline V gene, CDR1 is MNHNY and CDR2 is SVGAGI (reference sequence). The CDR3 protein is CASSWIPSGANVLTF. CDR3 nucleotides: TGTGCCAGCAGTTGGATTCCCTCTGGGGCCAACGTCCTGACTTTC.

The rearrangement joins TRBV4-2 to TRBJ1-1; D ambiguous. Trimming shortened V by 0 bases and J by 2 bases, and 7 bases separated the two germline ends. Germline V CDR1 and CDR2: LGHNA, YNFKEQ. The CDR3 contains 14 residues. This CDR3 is CASSQEMGNTEAFF. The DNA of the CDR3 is TGTGCCAGCAGCCAAGAAATGGGAAACACTGAAGCTTTCTTT.

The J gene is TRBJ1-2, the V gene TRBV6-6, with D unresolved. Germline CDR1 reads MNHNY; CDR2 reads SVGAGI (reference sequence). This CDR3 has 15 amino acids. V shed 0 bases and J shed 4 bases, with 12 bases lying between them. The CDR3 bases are TGTGCCAGCAGTTACTCAGGGTCTGCAATCTATGGCTACACCTTC. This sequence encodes CASSYSGSAIYGYTF.

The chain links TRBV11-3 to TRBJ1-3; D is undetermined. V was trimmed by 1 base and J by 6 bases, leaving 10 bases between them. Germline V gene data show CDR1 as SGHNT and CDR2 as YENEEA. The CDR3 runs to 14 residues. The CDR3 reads CASSLGSFENTIYF. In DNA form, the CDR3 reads TGTGCCAGCAGCTTAGGCAGCTTTGAAAACACCATATATTTT. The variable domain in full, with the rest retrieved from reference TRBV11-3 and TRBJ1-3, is EAGVVQSPRYKIIEKKQPVAFWCNPISGHNTLYWYLQNLGQGPELLIRYENEEAVDDSQLPKDRFSAERLKGVDSTLKIQPAELGDSAVYLCASSLGSFENTIYFGEGSWLTVV.